Below are 18 T cell receptor beta chains sequenced from a single sample in a study of OX40 agonist ivuxolimab in advanced cancers. Sequencing used immunoSEQ multiplex PCR; TCRdb keeps in-frame clones, though not all of them. The repertoire has about 67,000 clones, about 87% of them found once; the top ten carry 4%. The sample in question was CD4+ or CD8+ T cells sorted from blood, obtained in a trial of the OX40 agonist ivuxolimab. Receptor source: an adult with an advanced solid tumor such as melanoma, head and neck, liver or kidney cancer.

The chain employs TRBV29-1 and TRBJ2-5, with 10 nucleotides matching TRBD2. This CDR3 comprises 15 residues. The germline V gene has CDR1 SQVTM and CDR2 ANQGSEA. V lost 8 bases to trimming and J lost 4 bases; unmatched junction nucleotides: 13. The DNA for the CDR3 is TGCAGCCCCGGGGAGCGGGAGGGAACTGGAGAGACCCAGTACTTC. Translation: CSPGEREGTGETQYF.

CDR3 region: CASSYPESSPLHF. DNA for the CDR3: TGTGCCAGCAGTTACCCCGAGTCATCACCCCTCCACTTT. The chain joins TRBV6-9 to TRBJ1-6, with D unresolved. The CDR3 length is 13 residues. Looked up from germline, CDR1 is MNHGY and CDR2 is SVAAGI. Trimming took 3 bases from V and 10 from J, leaving 10 bases between them.

The CDR3 coding sequence is TGTGCCAGCAGTTTAGGACAGGGCCCCTACAATGAGCAGTTCTTC. This translates into CASSLGQGPYNEQFF. This chain connects TRBV27 to TRBJ2-1; 8 positions agree with TRBD1. With 2 bases clipped from V and 2 bases from J, the junction kept 2 bases outside the gene matches. The CDR3 runs 15 residues. Germline V gives CDR1 MNHEY, CDR2 SMNVEV (reference sequence).

The chain uses TRBV19 and TRBJ2-5; 11 bases agree with TRBD1. In germline, CDR1 is LNHDA, CDR2 SQIVND (reference sequence). Trimming removed 4 bases from V and 5 bases from J; junction bases left unmatched: 6. The CDR3 runs to 15 residues. CDR3 DNA sequence: TGTGCCAGTAGTAAGGGACAGGGGGTTGTGGAGACCCAGTACTTC. Protein sequence: CASSKGQGVVETQYF.

The rearrangement links TRBV4-3 to TRBJ1-3, with D hard to call. This CDR3 region has 16 residues. V shed 2 bases and J shed 2 bases, with 13 bases lying between them. CDR1 is LGHNA, CDR2 YSLEER, per germline. The CDR3 DNA follows: TGCGCCAGCAGCCAAATGGCAACTGGGACTGGAAACACCATATATTTT. Residues: CASSQMATGTGNTIYF.

The J gene is TRBJ2-5, the V gene TRBV11-2; TRBD2 matches at 7 bases. Germline values: CDR1 SGHAT, CDR2 FQNNGV. The CDR3 extends over 16 amino acids. The junction had 9 bases not matched to a gene; V was cut back by 0 bases and J by 5 bases. The CDR3 reads CASSLDRGGLWETQYF. In nucleotides, the CDR3 is TGTGCCAGCAGCTTAGATCGGGGAGGGTTGTGGGAGACCCAGTACTTC.

The chain couples TRBV27 to TRBJ1-1; weak D call: TRBD1 (6 bases). The CDR3 is 14 amino acids. Germline values: CDR1 MNHEY, CDR2 SMNVEV (reference sequence). Trimming took off 4 bases at V and 4 bases at J, with 13 bases between the two ends. CDR3 residues: CASSSRPGVTEAFF. The DNA of the CDR3 is TGTGCCAGCAGTTCACGCCCAGGGGTCACTGAAGCTTTCTTT.

A single count supports this clone. The chain has TRBV19 and TRBJ2-5; possible D gene TRBD1, 6 bases. CDR1 LNHDA and CDR2 SQIVND come from the germline V gene (reference sequence). This CDR3 is 15 amino acids long. V was cut by 6 bases and J by 5 bases, with 19 bases left in between. CDR3 sequence: CASSVPHRVQETQYF. CDR3 nucleotide sequence: TGTGCCAGTAGCGTCCCCCACAGGGTTCAGGAGACCCAGTACTTC.

The chain is built from TRBV6-6 and TRBJ1-3; 7 nucleotides line up with TRBD1. CDR3 length: 15 amino acids. Unmatched junction bases numbered 4, after V lost 2 bases and J lost 3 bases. Germline V gene lookup returns CDR1 MNHNY and CDR2 SVGAGI (reference sequence). This CDR3 reads CASSYLRGSGNTIYF. Here the CDR3 DNA reads TGTGCCAGCAGTTACCTCAGGGGGAGTGGAAACACCATATATTTT.

The chain combines TRBV11-2 with TRBJ2-3; D remains ambiguous. With 3 bases removed from V and 1 base from J, the gap between germline ends came to 14 bases. The length of the CDR3 is 16 residues. CDR1 is SGHAT and CDR2 is FQNNGV in the germline V gene. The CDR3 loop reads CASSFPRLVGTDTQYF. CDR3 bases: TGTGCCAGCAGCTTTCCTAGACTGGTGGGCACAGATACGCAGTATTTT.

V is TRBV29-1 and J is TRBJ2-7, with 11 bases identical to TRBD2. Germline CDR1 is SQVTM and CDR2 is ANQGSEA. J gave up 9 bases and V 5 bases, and 9 bases lay outside the gene matches. The CDR3 length is 13 residues. The CDR3 nucleotides are TGCAGCGTTTCACTAGCGGGAGAAGGGAGGCAGTACTTC. Its translation: CSVSLAGEGRQYF.

The chain couples TRBV5-1 to TRBJ2-4; D is perhaps TRBD1 or TRBD2 (5 bases each). Trimming took off 3 bases at V and 3 bases at J, with 22 bases between the two ends. This CDR3 spans 18 amino acids. Germline CDR1 reads SGHRS; CDR2 reads YFSETQ. CDR3 DNA sequence: TGCGCCAGCAGCTCTGTAAAGCTTGACGCTGGGGGCAAAAACATTCAGTACTTC. Protein: CASSSVKLDAGGKNIQYF.

The V call is TRBV9, the J call TRBJ1-6; a possible D gene is TRBD1 (5 bases). Germline CDR1 reads SGDLS; CDR2 reads YYNGEE. Trimming took off 0 bases at V and 7 bases at J, with 11 bases between the two ends. The CDR3 runs to 15 residues. For the CDR3, the DNA is TGTGCCAGCAGCGTAGAGCAGGGCCGAAATTCACCCCTCCACTTT. Translation gives CASSVEQGRNSPLHF.

CDR3 in amino acids: CASSDSSVGELFF. The CDR3 region has the DNA TGTGCCAGCAGTGACTCTAGCGTCGGGGAGCTGTTTTTT. This rearrangement joins TRBV6-4 to TRBJ2-2; tentative D call: TRBD2 (5 bases). CDR3 length: 13 amino acids. V was clipped by 0 bases and J by 7 bases, with 6 bases between them. Germline V lookup: CDR1 MRHNA, CDR2 SNTAGT.

This clone was seen once. This sample also contains other DNA sequences that code for the same CDR3. V gene TRBV5-1 combines with J gene TRBJ2-2; tentative D call: TRBD1 (5 bases). CDR1 is SGHRS and CDR2 is YFSETQ in the germline V gene. Trimming pared 1 base from V and 0 bases from J, leaving 7 bases between. This CDR3 has 15 residues. CDR3 residues: CASSLTGPNTGELFF. The CDR3, as DNA: TGCGCCAGCAGCTTGACAGGACCGAACACCGGGGAGCTGTTTTTT.

The chain employs TRBV4-2 and TRBJ2-7; TRBD2 aligns across 9 bases. The CDR3 runs 15 residues. Germline assignment: CDR1 LGHNA and CDR2 YNFKEQ. J lost 4 bases, V lost 3 bases, and 7 bases had no gene match. In DNA form, the CDR3 reads TGTGCCAGCAGCCACGAAGCGGGGGGCATATACGAGCAGTACTTC. Protein product: CASSHEAGGIYEQYF.

Note on this clone: One junction end does not reproduce the germline sequence, and a read error may be involved. V and J are TRBV4-3 and TRBJ2-2; 10 bases match TRBD2. The CDR3 spans 17 residues. Per germline, CDR1 LGHNA and CDR2 YSLEER. CDR3 bases: TGCGCCAGCAGTCAAGCGGGGGGGCCGTCGAACACCGGGGAGCTGTTTTTT. This sequence encodes CASSQAGGPSNTGELFF.

V gene TRBV28 combines with J gene TRBJ2-3; D is unresolved. The germline V and J ends were trimmed by 8 bases and 3 bases, with 12 bases remaining between them. The CDR3 runs to 13 residues. Germline V CDR1 and CDR2: MDHEN, SYDVKM. CDR3 nucleotides: TGTGCCAGCGGGAACTTAAGAACAGATACGCAGTATTTT. Amino acids: CASGNLRTDTQYF. The full variable domain, with the rest looked up from reference TRBV28 and TRBJ2-3, is DVKVTQSSRYLVKRTGEKVFLECVQDMDHENMFWYRQDPGLGLRLIYFSYDVKMKEKGDIPEGYSVSREKKERFSLILESASTNQTSMYLCASGNLRTDTQYFGPGTRLTVL.